This T cell receptor (beta chain) comes out of a study of cytomegalovirus exposure and HLA in healthy donors. The PCR made use of 60 Vbeta and 13 Jbeta primers. Repertoires were generated with immunoSEQ multiplex PCR, while TCRdb's copy carries only in-frame clones and drops some. Here the sample spans approximately 140,000 clones, about 73% being singletons. Trimming shortened V by 3 bases and J by 4 bases, and 18 bases separated the two germline ends. This CDR3 has 16 amino acids. Germline CDR1 is SGHDN and CDR2 is FVKESK. This donor's file did not include a recorded CMV serostatus. Input material: PBMCs. The origin of this receptor is a human donor in good health. The V call is TRBV14, the J call TRBJ1-2; possibly TRBD1 for D (5 bases). The CDR3 loop is CASSQMVTGSLYGYTF. CDR3 bases: TGTGCCAGCAGCCAGATGGTAACAGGTAGTCTCTATGGCTACACCTTC.